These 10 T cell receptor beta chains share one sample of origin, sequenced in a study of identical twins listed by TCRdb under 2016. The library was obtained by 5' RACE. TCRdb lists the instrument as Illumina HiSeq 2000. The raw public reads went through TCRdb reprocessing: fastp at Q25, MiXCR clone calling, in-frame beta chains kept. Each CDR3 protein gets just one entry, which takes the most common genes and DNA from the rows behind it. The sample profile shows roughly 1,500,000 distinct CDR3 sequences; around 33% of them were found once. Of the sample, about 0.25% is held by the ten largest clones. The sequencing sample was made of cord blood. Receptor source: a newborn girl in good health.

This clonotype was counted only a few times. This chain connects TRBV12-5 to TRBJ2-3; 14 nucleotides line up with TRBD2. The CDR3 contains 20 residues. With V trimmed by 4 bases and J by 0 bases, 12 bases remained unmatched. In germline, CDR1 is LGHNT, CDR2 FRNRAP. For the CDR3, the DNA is TGTGCTAGTGGTTCGACCGACCGACTAGCGGGAGGGCCTAGCACAGATACGCAGTATTTT. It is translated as CASGSTDRLAGGPSTDTQYF.

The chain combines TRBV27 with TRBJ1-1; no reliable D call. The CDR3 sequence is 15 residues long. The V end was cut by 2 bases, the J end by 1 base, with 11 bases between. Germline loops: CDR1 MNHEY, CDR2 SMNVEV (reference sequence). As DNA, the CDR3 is TGTGCCAGCAGTTTAGGGAGTGTAGGGAACACTGAAGCTTTCTTT. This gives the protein CASSLGSVGNTEAFF.

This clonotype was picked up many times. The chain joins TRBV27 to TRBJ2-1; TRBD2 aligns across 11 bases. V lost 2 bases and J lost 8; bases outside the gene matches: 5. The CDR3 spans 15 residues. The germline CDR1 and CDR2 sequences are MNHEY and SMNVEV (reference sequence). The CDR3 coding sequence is TGTGCCAGCAGTTTAATTAGCGGGGGGGCTTATGAGCAGTTCTTC. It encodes CASSLISGGAYEQFF.

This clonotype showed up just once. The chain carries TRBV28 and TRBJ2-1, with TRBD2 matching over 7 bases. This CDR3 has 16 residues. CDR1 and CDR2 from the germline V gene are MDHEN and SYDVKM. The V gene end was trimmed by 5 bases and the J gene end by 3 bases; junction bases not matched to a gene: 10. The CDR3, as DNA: TGTGCCAGCAGTCCCTCCCCGGGAGGAGGCTACAATGAGCAGTTCTTC. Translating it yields CASSPSPGGGYNEQFF.

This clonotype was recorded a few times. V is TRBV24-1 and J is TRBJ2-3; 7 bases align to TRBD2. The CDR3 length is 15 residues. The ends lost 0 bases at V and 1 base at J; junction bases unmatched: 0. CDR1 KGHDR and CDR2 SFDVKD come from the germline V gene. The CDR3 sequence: CATSDLLAGTDTQYF. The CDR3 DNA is TGTGCCACCAGTGATTTGCTAGCGGGCACAGATACGCAGTATTTT.

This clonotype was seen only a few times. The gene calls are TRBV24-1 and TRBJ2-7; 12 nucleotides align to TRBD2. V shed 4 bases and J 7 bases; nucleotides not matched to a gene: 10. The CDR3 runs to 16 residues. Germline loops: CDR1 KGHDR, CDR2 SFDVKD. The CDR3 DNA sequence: TGTGCCACCAGTGACCTAGCGGGAGGGCCTTACAATGAGCAGTACTTC. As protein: CATSDLAGGPYNEQYF.

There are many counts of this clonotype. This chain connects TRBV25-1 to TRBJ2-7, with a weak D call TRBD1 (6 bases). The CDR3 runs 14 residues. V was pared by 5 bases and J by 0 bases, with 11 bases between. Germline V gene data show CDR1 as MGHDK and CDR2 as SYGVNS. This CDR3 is CASSRLGHSYEQYF. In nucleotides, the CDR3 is TGTGCCAGCAGTCGACTGGGACACTCCTACGAGCAGTACTTC.

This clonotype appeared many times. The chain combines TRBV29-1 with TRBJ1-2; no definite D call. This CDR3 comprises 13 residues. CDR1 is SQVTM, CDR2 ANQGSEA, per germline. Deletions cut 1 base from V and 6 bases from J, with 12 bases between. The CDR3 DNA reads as TGCAGCGTTGAAGTCGGCCAGTTCCATGGCTACACCTTC. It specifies CSVEVGQFHGYTF. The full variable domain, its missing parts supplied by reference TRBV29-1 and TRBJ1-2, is SAVISQKPSRDICQRGTSLTIQCQVDSQVTMMFWYRQQPGQSLTLIATANQGSEATYESGFVIDKFPISRPNLTFSTLTVSNMSPEDSSIYLCSVEVGQFHGYTFGSGTRLTVV.

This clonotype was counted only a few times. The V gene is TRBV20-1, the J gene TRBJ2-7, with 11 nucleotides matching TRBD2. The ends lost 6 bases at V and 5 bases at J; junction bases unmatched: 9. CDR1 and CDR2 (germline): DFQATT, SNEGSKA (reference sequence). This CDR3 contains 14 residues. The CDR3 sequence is CSAARPGLADEQYF. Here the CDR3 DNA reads TGCAGTGCCGCCCGTCCGGGACTAGCGGACGAGCAGTACTTC.

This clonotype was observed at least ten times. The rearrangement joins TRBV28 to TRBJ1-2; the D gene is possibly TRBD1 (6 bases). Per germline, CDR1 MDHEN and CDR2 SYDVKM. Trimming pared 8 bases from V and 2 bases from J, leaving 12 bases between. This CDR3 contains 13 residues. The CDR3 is CASRTGTNYGYTF. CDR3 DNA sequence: TGTGCCAGCCGCACCGGGACAAACTATGGCTACACCTTC.